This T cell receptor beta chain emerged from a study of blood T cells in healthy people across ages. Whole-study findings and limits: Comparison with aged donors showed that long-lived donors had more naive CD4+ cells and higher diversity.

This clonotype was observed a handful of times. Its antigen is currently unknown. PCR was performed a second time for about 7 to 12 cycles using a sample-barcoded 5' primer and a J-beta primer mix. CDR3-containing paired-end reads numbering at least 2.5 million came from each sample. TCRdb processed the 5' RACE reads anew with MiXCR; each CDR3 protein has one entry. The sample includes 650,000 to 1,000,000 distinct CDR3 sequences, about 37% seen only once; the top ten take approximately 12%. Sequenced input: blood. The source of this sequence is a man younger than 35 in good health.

For the CDR3, the DNA is TGCAGTGCTAAAACAGGGGACAAAAACATTCAGTACTTC. Protein: CSAKTGDKNIQYF. The V call is TRBV20-1, the J call TRBJ2-4; the match to TRBD1 covers 7 bases. Per germline, CDR1 DFQATT and CDR2 SNEGSKA (reference sequence). J was trimmed by 3 bases and V by 4 bases; bases with no gene match: 3. The length of the CDR3 is 13 residues.